What follows is one T cell receptor (beta chain) and its context. No antigen is known for it. The V end lost 4 bases, the J end lost 6 bases, and 15 bases lay between the germline ends. Germline V gene data show CDR1 as SNHLY and CDR2 as FYNNEI. This CDR3 has 15 amino acids. The PCR was carried out with 60 Vbeta primers and 13 Jbeta primers. Here immunoSEQ multiplex PCR was the method, and the copy in TCRdb shows in-frame clones only, minus some. This sample has roughly 160,000 clones, with approximately 80% found just once. This sample is part of a study of cytomegalovirus exposure and HLA in healthy donors. Study conclusions and caveats: Despite most TCR sequences being rare, some public TCRs occurred in many donors. Under in vitro conditions, a few CMV-associated chains were confirmed as specific for CMV antigens.

Healthy bone marrow donors made up the donors. At sampling all donors were nominally healthy, likely with unrecorded immune exposures. The specimen was PBMCs. V and J are TRBV2 and TRBJ2-2; D is perhaps TRBD1 (6 bases). This TCR derives from a man in his thirties or forties in good health and CMV-seropositive. CDR3 loop: CASSGQVESPGELFF. The CDR3 nucleotides read TGTGCCAGCAGTGGACAGGTGGAATCCCCCGGGGAGCTGTTTTTT.